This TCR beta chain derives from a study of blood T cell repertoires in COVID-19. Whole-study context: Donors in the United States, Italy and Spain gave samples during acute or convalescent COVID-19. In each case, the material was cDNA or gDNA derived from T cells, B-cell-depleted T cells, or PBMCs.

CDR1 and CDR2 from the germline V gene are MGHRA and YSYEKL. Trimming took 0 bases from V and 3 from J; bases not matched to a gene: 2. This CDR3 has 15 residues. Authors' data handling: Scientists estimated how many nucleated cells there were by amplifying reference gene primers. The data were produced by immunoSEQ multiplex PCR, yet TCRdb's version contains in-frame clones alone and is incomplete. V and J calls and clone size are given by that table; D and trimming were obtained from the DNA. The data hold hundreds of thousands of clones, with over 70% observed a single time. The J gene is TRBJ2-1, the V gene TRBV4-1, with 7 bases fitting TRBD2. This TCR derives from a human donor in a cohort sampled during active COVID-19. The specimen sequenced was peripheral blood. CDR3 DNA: TGCGCCAGCAGCCAAGAGGGACTAAACTACAATGAGCAGTTCTTC. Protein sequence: CASSQEGLNYNEQFF.